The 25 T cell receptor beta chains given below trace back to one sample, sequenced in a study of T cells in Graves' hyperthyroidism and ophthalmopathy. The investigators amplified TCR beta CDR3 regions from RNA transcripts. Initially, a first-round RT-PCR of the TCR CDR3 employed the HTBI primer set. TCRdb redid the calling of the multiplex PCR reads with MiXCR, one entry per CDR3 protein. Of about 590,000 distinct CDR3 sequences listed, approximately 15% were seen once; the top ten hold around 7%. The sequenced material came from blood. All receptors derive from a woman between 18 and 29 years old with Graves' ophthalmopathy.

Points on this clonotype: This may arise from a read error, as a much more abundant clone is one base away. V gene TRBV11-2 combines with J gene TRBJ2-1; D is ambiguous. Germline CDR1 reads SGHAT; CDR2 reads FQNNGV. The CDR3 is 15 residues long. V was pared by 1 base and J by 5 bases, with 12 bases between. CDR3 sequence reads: CASSLGMVGNNEQFF. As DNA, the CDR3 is TGTGCCAGCAGCTTAGGTATGGTAGGCAACAATGAGCAGTTCTTC.

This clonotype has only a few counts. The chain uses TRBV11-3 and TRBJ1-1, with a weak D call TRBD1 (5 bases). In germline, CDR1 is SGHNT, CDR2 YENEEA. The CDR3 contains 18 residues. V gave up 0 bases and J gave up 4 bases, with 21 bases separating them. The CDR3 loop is CASSLDAEGLGYGTEAFF. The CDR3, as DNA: TGTGCCAGCAGCTTAGATGCCGAGGGGCTAGGGTATGGCACTGAAGCTTTCTTT.

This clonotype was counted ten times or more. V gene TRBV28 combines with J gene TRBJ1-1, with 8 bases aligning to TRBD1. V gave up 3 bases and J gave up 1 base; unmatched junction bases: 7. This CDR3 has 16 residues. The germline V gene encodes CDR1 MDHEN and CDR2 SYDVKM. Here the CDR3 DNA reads TGTGCCAGCAGTTTGATGTTCGACAGGGGGAACACTGAAGCTTTCTTT. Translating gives CASSLMFDRGNTEAFF. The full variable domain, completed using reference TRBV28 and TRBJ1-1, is DVKVTQSSRYLVKRTGEKVFLECVQDMDHENMFWYRQDPGLGLRLIYFSYDVKMKEKGDIPEGYSVSREKKERFSLILESASTNQTSMYLCASSLMFDRGNTEAFFGQGTRLTVV.

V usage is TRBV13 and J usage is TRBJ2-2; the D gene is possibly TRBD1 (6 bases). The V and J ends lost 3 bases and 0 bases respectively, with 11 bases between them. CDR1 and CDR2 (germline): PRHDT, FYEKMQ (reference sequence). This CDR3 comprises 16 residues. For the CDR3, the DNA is TGTGCCAGCAGCTTCACAGGGTTCGCGAACACCGGGGAGCTGTTTTTT. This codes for CASSFTGFANTGELFF.

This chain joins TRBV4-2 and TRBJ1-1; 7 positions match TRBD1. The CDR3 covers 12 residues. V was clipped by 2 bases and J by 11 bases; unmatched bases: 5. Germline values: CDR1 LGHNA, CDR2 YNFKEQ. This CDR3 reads CASSQSQGSAFF. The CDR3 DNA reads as TGTGCCAGCAGCCAATCACAGGGGTCGGCTTTCTTT.

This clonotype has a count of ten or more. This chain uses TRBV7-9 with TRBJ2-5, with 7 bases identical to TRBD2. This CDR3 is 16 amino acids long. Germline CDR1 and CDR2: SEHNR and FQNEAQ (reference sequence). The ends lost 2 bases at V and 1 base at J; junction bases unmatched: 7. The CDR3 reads CASSLFRDYSQETQYF. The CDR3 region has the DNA TGTGCCAGCAGCTTATTTCGGGACTATTCCCAAGAGACCCAGTACTTC.

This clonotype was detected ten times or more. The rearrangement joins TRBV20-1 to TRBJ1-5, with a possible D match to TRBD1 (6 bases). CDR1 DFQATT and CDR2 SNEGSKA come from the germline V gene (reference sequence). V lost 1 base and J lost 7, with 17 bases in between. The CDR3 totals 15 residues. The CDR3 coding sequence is TGCAGTGCTAGAGTTGTGCGGCCAGGGGAACAGCCCCAGCATTTT. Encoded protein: CSARVVRPGEQPQHF.

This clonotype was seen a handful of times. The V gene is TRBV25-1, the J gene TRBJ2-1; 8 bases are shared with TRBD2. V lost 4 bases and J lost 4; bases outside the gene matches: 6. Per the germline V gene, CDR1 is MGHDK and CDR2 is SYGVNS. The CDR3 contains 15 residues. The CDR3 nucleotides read TGTGCCAGCAGTGGGAGCGGGGGCTTATACAATGAGCAGTTCTTC. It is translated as CASSGSGGLYNEQFF.

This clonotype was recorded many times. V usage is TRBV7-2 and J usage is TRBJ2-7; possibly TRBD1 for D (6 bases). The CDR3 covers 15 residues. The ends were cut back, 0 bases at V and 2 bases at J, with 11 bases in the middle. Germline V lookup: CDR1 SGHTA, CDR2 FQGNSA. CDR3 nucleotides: TGTGCCAGCAGCTTAGCGACAGGAGAGGCCTACGAGCAGTACTTC. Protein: CASSLATGEAYEQYF.

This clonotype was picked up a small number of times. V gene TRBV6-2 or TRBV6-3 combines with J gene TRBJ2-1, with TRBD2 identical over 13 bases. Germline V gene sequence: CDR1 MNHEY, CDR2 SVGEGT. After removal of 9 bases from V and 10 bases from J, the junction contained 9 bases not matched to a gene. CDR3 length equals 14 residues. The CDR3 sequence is CASKGLAGVGEQFF. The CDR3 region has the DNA TGTGCCAGTAAAGGACTAGCGGGAGTGGGGGAGCAGTTCTTC.

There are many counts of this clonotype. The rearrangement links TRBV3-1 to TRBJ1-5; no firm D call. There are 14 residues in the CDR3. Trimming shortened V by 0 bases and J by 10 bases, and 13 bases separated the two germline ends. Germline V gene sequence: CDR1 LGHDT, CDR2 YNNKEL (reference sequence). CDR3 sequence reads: CASSQDPLSPPQHF. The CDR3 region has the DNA TGTGCCAGCAGCCAAGATCCTCTCTCCCCCCCCCAGCATTTT.

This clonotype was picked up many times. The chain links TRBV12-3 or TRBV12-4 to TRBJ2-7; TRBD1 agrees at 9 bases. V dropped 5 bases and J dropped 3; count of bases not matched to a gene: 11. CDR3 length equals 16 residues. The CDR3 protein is CASSRSAGQGLYEQYF. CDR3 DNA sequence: TGTGCCAGCAGTCGATCCGCGGGACAGGGCCTCTACGAGCAGTACTTC.

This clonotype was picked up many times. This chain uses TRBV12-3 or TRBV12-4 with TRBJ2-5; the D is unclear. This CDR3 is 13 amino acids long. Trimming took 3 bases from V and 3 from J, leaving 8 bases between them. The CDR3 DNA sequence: TGTGCCAGCAGTTTTCGGGTAGAAGAGACCCAGTACTTC. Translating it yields CASSFRVEETQYF.

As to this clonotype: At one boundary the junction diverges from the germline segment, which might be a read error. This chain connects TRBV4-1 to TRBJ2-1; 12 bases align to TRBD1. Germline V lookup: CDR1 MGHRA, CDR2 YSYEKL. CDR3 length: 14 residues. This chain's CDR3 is CASSGPGQGAKLIF. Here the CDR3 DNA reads TGCGCCAGCAGCGGACCGGGACAGGGGGCGAAATTAATCTTC.

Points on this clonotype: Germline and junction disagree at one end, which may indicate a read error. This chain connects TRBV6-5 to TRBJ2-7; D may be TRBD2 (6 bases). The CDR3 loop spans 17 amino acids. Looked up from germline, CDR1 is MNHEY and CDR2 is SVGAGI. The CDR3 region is CASSYEVPGAAAYKQYF. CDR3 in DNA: TGTGCCAGCAGTTACGAGGTGCCGGGAGCGGCCGCCTACAAGCAGTACTTC.

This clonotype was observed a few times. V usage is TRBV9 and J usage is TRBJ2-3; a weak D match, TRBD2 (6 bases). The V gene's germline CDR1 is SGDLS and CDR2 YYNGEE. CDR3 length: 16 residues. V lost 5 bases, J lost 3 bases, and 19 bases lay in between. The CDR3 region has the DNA TGTGCCAGCAGGGGGGGATCGGGGTTCGGAACAGATACGCAGTATTTT. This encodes CASRGGSGFGTDTQYF.

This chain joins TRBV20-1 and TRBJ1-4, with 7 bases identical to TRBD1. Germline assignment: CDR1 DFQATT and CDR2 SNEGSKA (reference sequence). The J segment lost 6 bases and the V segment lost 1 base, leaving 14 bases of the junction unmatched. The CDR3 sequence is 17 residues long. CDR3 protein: CSARAPGTAGGDEKLFF. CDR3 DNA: TGCAGTGCTAGAGCACCTGGCACAGCAGGGGGGGATGAAAAACTGTTTTTT.

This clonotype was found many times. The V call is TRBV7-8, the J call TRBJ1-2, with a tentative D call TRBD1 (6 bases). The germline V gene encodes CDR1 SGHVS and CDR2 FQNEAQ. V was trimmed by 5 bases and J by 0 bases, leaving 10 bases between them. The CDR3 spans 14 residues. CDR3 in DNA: TGTGCCAGCAGCAGGGACAAACCTAACTATGGCTACACCTTC. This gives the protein CASSRDKPNYGYTF.

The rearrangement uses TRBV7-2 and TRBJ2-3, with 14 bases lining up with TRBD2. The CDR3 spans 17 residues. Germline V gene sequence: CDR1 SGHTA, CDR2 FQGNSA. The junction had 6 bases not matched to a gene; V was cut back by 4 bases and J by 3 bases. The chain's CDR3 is CASSSGLAGVLTDTQYF. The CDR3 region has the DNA TGTGCCAGCAGCTCGGGACTAGCGGGAGTGTTGACAGATACGCAGTATTTT. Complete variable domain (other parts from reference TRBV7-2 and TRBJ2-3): GAGVSQSPSNKVTEKGKDVELRCDPISGHTALYWYRQSLGQGLEFLIYFQGNSAPDKSGLPSDRFSAERTGGSVSTLTIQRTQQEDSAVYLCASSSGLAGVLTDTQYFGPGTRLTVL.

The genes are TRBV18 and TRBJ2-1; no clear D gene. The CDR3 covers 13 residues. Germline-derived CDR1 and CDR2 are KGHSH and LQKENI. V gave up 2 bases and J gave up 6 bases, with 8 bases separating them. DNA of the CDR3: TGTGCCAGCTCACCATCCTCGATCAATGAGCAGTTCTTC. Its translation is CASSPSSINEQFF.

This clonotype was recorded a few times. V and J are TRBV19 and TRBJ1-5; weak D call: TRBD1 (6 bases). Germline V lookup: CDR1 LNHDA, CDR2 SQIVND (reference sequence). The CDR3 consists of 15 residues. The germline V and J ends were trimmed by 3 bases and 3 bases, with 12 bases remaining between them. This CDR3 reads CASSMGPGANQPQHF. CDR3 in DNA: TGTGCCAGTAGTATGGGTCCAGGGGCCAATCAGCCCCAGCATTTT.

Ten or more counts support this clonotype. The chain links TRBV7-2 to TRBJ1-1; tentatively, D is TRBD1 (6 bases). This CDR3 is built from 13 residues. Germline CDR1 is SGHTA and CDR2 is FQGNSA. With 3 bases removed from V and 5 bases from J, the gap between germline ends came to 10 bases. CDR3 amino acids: CASSFTGKTEAFF. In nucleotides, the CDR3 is TGTGCCAGCAGCTTCACAGGGAAGACTGAAGCTTTCTTT. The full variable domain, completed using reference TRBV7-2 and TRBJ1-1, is GAGVSQSPSNKVTEKGKDVELRCDPISGHTALYWYRQSLGQGLEFLIYFQGNSAPDKSGLPSDRFSAERTGGSVSTLTIQRTQQEDSAVYLCASSFTGKTEAFFGQGTRLTVV.

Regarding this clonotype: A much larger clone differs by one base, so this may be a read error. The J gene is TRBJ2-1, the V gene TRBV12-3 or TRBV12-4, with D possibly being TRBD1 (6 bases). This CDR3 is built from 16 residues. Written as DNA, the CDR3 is TGTGTCAGCAGACCAGACAGGCCTAGCTCCTACAATGAGCAGTTCTTC. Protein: CVSRPDRPSSYNEQFF.

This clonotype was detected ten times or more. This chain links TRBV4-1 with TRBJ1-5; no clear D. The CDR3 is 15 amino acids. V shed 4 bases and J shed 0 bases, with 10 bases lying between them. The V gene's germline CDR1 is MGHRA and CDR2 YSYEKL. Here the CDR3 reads CASSREMVSNQPQHF. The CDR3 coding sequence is TGCGCCAGCAGCCGAGAGATGGTTAGCAATCAGCCCCAGCATTTT.

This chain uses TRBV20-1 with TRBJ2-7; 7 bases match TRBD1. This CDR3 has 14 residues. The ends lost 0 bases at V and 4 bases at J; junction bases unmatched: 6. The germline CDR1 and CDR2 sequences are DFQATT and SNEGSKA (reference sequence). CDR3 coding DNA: TGCAGTGCTAGAGATGACAGGGTGGGGTACGAGCAGTACTTC. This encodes CSARDDRVGYEQYF.